Following are 5 T cell receptor beta chains from one sample sequenced in a study of blood T cell repertoires in COVID-19 (dated by TCRdb to the early 2020s). The library was obtained by the immunoSEQ multiplex PCR assay. The table was pulled from immuneACCESS by TCRdb, which kept in-frame rearrangements only. Such tables lose some clones; where checked, under half of the loss comes from unresolved V genes, and the rest has no known cause. The sample contains 60,000 to 75,000 clones, 87% of them found a single time. The biggest ten clones account for approximately 5% of the sample. Sequencing was performed on peripheral blood. These receptor sequences come from a middle-aged man with active COVID-19.

This clone has just one count. This chain uses TRBV28 with TRBJ2-7, with D perhaps matching TRBD2 (5 bases). The CDR3 has 13 amino acids. Trimming removed 3 bases from V and 3 bases from J, with 9 bases in between. The germline V gene encodes CDR1 MDHEN and CDR2 SYDVKM. CDR3 in amino acids: CASSFLRDYEQYF. In nucleotides, the CDR3 is TGTGCCAGCAGTTTCCTCCGGGACTACGAGCAGTACTTC. Full variable domain (remainder filled in from reference TRBV28 and TRBJ2-7): DVKVTQSSRYLVKRTGEKVFLECVQDMDHENMFWYRQDPGLGLRLIYFSYDVKMKEKGDIPEGYSVSREKKERFSLILESASTNQTSMYLCASSFLRDYEQYFGPGTRLTVT.

J is TRBJ2-7 and V is TRBV27, with D unresolved. Trimming left V 5 bases short and J 0 bases short, with 17 bases between. Germline values: CDR1 MNHEY, CDR2 SMNVEV (reference sequence). The CDR3 length is 16 residues. This CDR3 is CASSVERRPTSYEQYF. In DNA, the CDR3 is TGTGCCAGCAGTGTGGAGCGTCGACCCACCTCCTACGAGCAGTACTTC.

The chain links TRBV4-3 to TRBJ1-1, with 11 bases identical to TRBD1. The CDR3 spans 15 residues. Germline-derived CDR1 and CDR2 are LGHNA and YSLEER. V shed 1 base, J shed 5 bases, and the junction held 3 bases outside the gene matches. In DNA, the CDR3 is TGCGCCAGCAGCCAAGGGACAGGGGGCAGGACTGAAGCTTTCTTT. Encoded protein: CASSQGTGGRTEAFF.

This rearrangement joins TRBV4-1 to TRBJ1-6, with D possibly TRBD1 on 5 matching bases. V was pared by 1 base and J by 7 bases, with 11 bases between. The CDR3 contains 15 residues. Per the germline V gene, CDR1 is MGHRA and CDR2 is YSYEKL. This CDR3 reads CASSQVVRGNSPLHF. The CDR3 DNA sequence: TGCGCCAGCAGCCAAGTAGTAAGGGGCAATTCACCCCTCCACTTT.

Here the CDR3 reads CASSNRVEATGELFF. The CDR3 bases are TGTGCCAGCTCAAACAGGGTAGAGGCCACCGGGGAGCTGTTTTTT. The genes are TRBV18 and TRBJ2-2; D might be TRBD1 (6 bases). This CDR3 contains 15 residues. Trimming pared 5 bases from V and 4 bases from J, leaving 14 bases between. Germline assignment: CDR1 KGHSH and CDR2 LQKENI.